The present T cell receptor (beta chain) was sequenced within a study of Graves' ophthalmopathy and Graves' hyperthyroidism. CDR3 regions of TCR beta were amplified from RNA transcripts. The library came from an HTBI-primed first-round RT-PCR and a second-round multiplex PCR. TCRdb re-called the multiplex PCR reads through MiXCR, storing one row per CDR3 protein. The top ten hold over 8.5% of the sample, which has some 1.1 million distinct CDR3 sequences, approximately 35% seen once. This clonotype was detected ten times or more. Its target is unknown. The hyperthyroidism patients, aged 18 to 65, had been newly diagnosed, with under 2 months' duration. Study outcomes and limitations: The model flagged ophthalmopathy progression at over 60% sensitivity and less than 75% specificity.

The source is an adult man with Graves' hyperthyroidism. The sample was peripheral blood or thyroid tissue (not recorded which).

This chain's CDR3 is CASSQAPGQYNSPLHF. In nucleotides, the CDR3 is TGTGCCAGCAGCCAGGCACCGGGACAATATAATTCACCCCTCCACTTT. The chain employs TRBV7-8 and TRBJ1-6, with D possibly being TRBD1 (6 bases). The V gene's germline CDR1 is SGHVS and CDR2 FQNEAQ. V lost 5 bases to trimming and J lost 4 bases, with 15 bases between them. CDR3 length: 16 residues.